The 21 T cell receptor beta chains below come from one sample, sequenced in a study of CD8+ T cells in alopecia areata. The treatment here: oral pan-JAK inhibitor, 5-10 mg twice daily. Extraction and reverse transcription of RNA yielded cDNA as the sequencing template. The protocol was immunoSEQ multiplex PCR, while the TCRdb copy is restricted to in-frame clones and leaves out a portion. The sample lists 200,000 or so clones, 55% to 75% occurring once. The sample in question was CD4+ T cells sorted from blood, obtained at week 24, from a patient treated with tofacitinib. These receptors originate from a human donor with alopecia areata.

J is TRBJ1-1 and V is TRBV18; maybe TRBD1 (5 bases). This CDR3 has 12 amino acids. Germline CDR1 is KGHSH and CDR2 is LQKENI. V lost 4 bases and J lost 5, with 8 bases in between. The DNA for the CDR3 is TGTGCCAGCTCACAGGGGAGTACTGAAGCTTTCTTT. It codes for CASSQGSTEAFF.

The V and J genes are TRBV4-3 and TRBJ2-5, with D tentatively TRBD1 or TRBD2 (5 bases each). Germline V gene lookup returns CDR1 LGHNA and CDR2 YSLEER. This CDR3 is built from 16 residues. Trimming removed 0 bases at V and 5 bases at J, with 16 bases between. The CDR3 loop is CASSQDVPRGGETQYF. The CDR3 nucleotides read TGCGCCAGCAGCCAAGATGTCCCTAGGGGCGGGGAGACCCAGTACTTC.

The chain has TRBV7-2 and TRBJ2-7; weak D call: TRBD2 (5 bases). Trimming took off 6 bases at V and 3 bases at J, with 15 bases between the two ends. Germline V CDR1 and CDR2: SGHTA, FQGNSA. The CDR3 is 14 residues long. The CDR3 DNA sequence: TGTGCCAGCAGTATAACTAGATTGGGCTACGAGCAGTACTTC. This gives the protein CASSITRLGYEQYF. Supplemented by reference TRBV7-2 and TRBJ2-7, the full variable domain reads GAGVSQSPSNKVTEKGKDVELRCDPISGHTALYWYRQSLGQGLEFLIYFQGNSAPDKSGLPSDRFSAERTGGSVSTLTIQRTQQEDSAVYLCASSITRLGYEQYFGPGTRLTVT.

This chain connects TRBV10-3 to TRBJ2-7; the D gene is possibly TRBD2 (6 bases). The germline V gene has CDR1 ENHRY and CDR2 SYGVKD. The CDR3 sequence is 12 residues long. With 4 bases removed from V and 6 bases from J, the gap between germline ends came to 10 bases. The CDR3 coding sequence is TGTGCCATCAGTGTTTTGGGACTCGAGCAGTACTTC. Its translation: CAISVLGLEQYF.

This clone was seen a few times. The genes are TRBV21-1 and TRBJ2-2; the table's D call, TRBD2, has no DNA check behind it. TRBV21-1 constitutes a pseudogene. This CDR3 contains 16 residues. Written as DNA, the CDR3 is TGTGCCAGCAGCCCCCGGGACTCCCTAAGAGCCGGGGAGCTGTTTTTT. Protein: CASSPRDSLRAGELFF.

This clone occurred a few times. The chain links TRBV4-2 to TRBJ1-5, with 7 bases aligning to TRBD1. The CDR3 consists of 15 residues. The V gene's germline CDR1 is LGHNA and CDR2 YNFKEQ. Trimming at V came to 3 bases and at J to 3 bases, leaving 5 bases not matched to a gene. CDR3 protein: CASSQTDRINQPQHF. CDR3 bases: TGTGCCAGCAGCCAGACGGACAGGATCAATCAGCCCCAGCATTTT.

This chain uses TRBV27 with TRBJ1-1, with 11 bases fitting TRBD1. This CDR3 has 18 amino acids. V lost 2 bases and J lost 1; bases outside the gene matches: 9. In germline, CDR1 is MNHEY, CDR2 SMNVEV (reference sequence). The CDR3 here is CASSLKRTGGFWNTEAFF. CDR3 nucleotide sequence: TGTGCCAGCAGTTTAAAGAGGACAGGGGGCTTCTGGAACACTGAAGCTTTCTTT.

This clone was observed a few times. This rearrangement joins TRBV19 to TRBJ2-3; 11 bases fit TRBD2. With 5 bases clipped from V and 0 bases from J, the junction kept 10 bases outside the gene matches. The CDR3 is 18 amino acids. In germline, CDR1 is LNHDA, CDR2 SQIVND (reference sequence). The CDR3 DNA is TGTGCCAGTAGTGGGGGACTAGCGGCCACTCCTAGCACAGATACGCAGTATTTT. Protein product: CASSGGLAATPSTDTQYF.

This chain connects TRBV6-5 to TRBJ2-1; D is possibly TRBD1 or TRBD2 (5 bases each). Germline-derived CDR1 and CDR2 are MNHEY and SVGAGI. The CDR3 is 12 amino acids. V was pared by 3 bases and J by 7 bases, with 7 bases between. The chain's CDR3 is CASSYGGNEQFF. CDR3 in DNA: TGTGCCAGCAGTTATGGGGGAAATGAGCAGTTCTTC.

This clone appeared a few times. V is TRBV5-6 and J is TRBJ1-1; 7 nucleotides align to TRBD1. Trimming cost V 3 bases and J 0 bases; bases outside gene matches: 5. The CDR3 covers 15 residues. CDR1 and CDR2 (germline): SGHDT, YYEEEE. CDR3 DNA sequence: TGTGCCAGCAGCTACTCCGGGACAGTGAACACTGAAGCTTTCTTT. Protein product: CASSYSGTVNTEAFF.

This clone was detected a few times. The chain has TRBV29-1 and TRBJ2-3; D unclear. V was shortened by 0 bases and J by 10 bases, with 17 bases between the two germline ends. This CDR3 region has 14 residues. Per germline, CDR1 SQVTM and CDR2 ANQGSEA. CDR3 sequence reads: CSVEDLGSWPSQYF. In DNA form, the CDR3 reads TGCAGCGTTGAAGATCTAGGTTCGTGGCCATCGCAGTATTTT.

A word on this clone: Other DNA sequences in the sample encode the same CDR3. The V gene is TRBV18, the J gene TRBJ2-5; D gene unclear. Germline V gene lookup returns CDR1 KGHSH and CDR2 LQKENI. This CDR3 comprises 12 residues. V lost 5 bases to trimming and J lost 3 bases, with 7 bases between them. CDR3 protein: CASSRTEETQYF. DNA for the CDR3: TGTGCCAGCTCAAGGACCGAAGAGACCCAGTACTTC. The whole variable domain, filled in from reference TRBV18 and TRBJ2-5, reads NAGVMQNPRHLVRRRGQEARLRCSPMKGHSHVYWYRQLPEEGLKFMVYLQKENIIDESGMPKERFSAEFPKEGPSILRIQQVVRGDSAAYFCASSRTEETQYFGPGTRLLVL.

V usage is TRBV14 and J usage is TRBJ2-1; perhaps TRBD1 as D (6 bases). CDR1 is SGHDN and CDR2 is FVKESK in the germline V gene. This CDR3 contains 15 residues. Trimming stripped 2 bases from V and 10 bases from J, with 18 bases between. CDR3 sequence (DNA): TGTGCCAGCAGCCAATACGCCACTGGGGGCTCAGAGCAGTTCTTC. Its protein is CASSQYATGGSEQFF.

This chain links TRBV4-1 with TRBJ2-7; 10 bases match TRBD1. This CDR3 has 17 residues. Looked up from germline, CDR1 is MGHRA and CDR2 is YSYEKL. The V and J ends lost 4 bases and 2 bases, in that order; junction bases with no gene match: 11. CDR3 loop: CASSLNQAGQGAYEQYF. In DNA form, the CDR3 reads TGCGCCAGCAGCCTCAATCAGGCCGGACAGGGGGCCTACGAGCAGTACTTC.

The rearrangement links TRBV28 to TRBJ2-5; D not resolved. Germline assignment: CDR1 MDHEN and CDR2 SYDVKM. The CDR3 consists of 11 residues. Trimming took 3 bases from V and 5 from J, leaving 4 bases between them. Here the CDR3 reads CASSLQETQYF. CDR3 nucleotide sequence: TGTGCCAGCAGTTTGCAGGAGACCCAGTACTTC.

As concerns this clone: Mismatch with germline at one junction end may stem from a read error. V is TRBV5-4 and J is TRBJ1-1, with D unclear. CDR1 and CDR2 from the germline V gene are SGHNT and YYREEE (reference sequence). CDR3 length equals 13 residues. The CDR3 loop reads CASSLSESTEAFF. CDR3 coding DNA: TGCGCCAGCAGCCTAAGTGAAAGCACTGAAGCTTTCTTT. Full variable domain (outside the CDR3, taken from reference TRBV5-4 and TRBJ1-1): ETGVTQSPTHLIKTRGQQVTLRCSSQSGHNTVSWYQQALGQGPQFIFQYYREEENGRGNFPPRFSGLQFPNYSSELNVNALELDDSALYLCASSLSESTEAFFGQGTRLTVV.

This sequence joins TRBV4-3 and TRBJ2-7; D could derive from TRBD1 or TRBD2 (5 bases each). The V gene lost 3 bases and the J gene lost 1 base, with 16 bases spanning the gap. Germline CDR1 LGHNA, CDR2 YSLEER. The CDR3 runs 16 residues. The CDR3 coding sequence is TGCGCCAGCAGCCAGGCCCCGGGGACGGCTTCCTACGAGCAGTACTTC. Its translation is CASSQAPGTASYEQYF.

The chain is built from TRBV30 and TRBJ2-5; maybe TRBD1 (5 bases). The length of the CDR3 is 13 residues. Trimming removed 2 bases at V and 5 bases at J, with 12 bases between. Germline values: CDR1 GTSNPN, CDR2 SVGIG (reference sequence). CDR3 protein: CAWSTPPGETQYF. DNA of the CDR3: TGTGCCTGGAGTACTCCCCCAGGGGAGACCCAGTACTTC.

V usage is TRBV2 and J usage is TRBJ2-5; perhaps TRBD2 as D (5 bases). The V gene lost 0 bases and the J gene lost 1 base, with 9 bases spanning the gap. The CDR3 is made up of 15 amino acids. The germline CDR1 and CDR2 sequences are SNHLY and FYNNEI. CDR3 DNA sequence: TGTGCCAGCAGTGAAGCGCCCCGGGGCCAAGAGACCCAGTACTTC. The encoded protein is CASSEAPRGQETQYF.

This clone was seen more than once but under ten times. The CDR3 region is CASSEMLAGVQTGELFF. CDR3 nucleotides: TGTGCCAGCAGCGAAATGCTAGCGGGAGTTCAAACCGGGGAGCTGTTTTTT. V usage is TRBV7-8 and J usage is TRBJ2-2; 10 bases map to TRBD2. Looked up from germline, CDR1 is SGHVS and CDR2 is FQNEAQ. The CDR3 extends over 17 amino acids. J was trimmed by 5 bases and V by 5 bases; bases with no gene match: 11. Full variable domain (remainder filled in from reference TRBV7-8 and TRBJ2-2): GAGVSQSPRYKVAKRGQDVALRCDPISGHVSLFWYQQALGQGPEFLTYFQNEAQLDKSGLPSDRFFAERPEGSVSTLKIQRTQQEDSAVYLCASSEMLAGVQTGELFFGEGSRLTVL.

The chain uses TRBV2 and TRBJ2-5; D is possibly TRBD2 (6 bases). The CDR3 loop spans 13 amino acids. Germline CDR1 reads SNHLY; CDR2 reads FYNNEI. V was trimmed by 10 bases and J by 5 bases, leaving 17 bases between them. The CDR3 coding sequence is TGTGCCACGGGGGAGAAGGCCGGGGAGACCCAGTACTTC. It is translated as CATGEKAGETQYF.